This T cell receptor beta chain was sequenced in a study of T cells in Graves' hyperthyroidism and ophthalmopathy. Study-level points and caveats: The majority of expanded thyroid clonotypes above 0.001 also appeared in blood. Stable hyperthyroidism was told apart from ophthalmopathy by a model built on 13 V-J features.

Amplified regions were TCR beta CDR3 sequences from RNA transcripts. The primer set for the first-round RT-PCR of the TCR CDR3 was HTBI. Via MiXCR, TCRdb re-called the multiplex PCR reads, giving one row per CDR3 protein. The sample yields about 740,000 distinct CDR3 sequences, around 13% seen once. This clonotype has a count of ten or more. Its specificity is not known. An absence of ophthalmopathy progression within 18 months meant stable Graves' hyperthyroidism. It was uncontrolled infection, other autoimmune disease, pregnancy or lactation that excluded patients. Sequencing was performed on blood. The sequence was collected from a woman between 18 and 29 years old with Graves' hyperthyroidism.

This CDR3 is CASSSWLGNTIYF. CDR3 nucleotides: TGTGCCAGCAGTTCCTGGCTTGGAAACACCATATATTTT. The chain employs TRBV28 and TRBJ1-3; no reliable D call. V was shortened by 4 bases and J by 3 bases, with 7 bases between the two germline ends. The CDR3 sequence is 13 residues long. Germline V gene lookup returns CDR1 MDHEN and CDR2 SYDVKM.